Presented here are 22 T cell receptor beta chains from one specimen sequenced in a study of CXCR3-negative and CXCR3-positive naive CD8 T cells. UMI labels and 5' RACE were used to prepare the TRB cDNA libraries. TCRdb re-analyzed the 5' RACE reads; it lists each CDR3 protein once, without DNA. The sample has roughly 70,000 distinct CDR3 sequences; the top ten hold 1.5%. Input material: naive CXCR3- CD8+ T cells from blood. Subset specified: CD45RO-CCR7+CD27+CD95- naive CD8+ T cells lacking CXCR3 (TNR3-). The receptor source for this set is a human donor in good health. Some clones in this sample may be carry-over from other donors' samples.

This chain's CDR3 is CSVERDTQETQYF. The V gene is TRBV29-1, the J gene TRBJ2-5; the TRBD1 assignment by TCRdb is unverifiable without DNA. Germline values: CDR1 SQVTM, CDR2 ANQGSEA. The CDR3 totals 13 residues. Filled out from reference TRBV29-1 and TRBJ2-5, the complete variable domain reads SAVISQKPSRDICQRGTSLTIQCQVDSQVTMMFWYRQQPGQSLTLIATANQGSEATYESGFVIDKFPISRPNLTFSTLTVSNMSPEDSSIYLCSVERDTQETQYFGPGTRLLVL.

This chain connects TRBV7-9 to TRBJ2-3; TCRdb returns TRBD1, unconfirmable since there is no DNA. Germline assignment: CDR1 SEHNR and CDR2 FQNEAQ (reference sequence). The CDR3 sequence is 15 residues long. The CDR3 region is CASSQRTGKTDTQYF.

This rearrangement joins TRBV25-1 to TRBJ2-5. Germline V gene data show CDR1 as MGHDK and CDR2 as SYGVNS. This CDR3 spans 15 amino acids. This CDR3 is CASSDAERSQETQYF.

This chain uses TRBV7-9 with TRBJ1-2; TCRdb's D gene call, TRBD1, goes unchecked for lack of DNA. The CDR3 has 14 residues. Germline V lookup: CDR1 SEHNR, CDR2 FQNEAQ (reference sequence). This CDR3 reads CASSVQGSPRGYTF.

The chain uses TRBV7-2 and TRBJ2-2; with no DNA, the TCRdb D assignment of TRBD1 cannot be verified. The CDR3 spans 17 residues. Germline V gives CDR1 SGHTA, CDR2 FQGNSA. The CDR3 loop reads CASSFPPGQGTTGELFF.

The CDR3 protein is CASSFLPTVTNEQYF. This sequence joins TRBV27 and TRBJ2-7. CDR1 is MNHEY and CDR2 is SMNVEV in the germline V gene (reference sequence). The CDR3 totals 15 residues.

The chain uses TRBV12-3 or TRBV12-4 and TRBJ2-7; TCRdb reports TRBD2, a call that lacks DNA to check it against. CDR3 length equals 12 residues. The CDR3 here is CASGGNDYEQYF.

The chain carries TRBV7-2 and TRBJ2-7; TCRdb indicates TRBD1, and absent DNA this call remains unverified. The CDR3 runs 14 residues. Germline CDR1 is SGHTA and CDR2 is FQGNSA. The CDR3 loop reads CASSSNNRGYEQYF.

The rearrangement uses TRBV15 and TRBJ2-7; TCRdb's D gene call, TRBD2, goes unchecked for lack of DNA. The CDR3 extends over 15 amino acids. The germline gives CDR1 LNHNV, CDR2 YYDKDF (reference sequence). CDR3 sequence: CATSRDELAVYEQYF.

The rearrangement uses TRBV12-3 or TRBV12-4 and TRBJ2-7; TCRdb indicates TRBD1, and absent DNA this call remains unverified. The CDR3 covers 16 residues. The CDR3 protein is CASSETGTVEFYEQYF.

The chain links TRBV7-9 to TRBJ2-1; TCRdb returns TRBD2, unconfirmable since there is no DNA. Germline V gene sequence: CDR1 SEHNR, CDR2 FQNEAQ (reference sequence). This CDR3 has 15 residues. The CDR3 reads CASSRDTSAVDEQFF.

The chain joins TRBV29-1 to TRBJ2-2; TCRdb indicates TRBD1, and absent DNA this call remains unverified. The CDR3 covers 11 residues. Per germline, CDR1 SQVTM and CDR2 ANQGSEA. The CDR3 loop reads CSVVFRGSMFF.

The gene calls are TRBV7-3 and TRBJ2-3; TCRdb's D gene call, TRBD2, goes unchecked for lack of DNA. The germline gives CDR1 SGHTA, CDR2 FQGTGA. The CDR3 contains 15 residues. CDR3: CASSPRGTSTDTQYF.

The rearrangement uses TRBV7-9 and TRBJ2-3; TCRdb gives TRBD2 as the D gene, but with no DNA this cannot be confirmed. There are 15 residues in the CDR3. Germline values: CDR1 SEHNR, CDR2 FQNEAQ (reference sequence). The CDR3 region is CASSLTSGSTDTQYF.

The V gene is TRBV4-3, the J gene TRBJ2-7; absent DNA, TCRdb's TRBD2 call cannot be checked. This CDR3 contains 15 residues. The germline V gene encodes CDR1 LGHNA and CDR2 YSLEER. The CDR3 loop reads CASSQVAGGPYEQYF.

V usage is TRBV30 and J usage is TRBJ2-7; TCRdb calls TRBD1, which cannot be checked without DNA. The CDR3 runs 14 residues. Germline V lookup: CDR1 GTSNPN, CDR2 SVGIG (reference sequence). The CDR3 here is CAWSVLGGINEQYF.

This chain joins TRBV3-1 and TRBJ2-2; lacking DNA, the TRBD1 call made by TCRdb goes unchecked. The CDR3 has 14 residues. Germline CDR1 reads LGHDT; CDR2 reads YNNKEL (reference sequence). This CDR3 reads CASTWTGETGELFF.

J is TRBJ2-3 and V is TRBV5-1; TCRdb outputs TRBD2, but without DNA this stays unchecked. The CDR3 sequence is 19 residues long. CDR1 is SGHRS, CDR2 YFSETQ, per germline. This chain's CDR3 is CASSLPPASGGLSTDTQYF.

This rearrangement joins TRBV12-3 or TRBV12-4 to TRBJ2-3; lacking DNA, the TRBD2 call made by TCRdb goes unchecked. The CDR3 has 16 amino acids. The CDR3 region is CASSPRTSESTDTQYF.

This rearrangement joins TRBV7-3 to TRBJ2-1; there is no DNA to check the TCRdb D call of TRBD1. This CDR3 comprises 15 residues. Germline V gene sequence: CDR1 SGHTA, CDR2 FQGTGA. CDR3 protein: CASSPPHRPRDEQFF.

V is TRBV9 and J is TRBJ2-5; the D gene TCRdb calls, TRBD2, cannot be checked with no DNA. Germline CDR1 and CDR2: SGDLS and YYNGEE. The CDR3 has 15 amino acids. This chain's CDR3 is CASSVGARTAETQYF. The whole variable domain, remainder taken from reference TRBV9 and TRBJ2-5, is DSGVTQTPKHLITATGQRVTLRCSPRSGDLSVYWYQQSLDQGLQFLIQYYNGEERAKGNILERFSAQQFPDLHSELNLSSLELGDSALYFCASSVGARTAETQYFGPGTRLLVL.

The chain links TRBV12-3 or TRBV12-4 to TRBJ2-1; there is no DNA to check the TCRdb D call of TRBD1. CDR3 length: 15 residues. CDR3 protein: CASSFALAGDNEQFF.